This TCR beta chain appears in the sequencing data of a study of a mutant IDH1 vaccine in newly diagnosed glioma. Turning to the study itself: The treated group averaged 40.4 years old and was around 62% male, around 38% female. Previous treatment comprised radiotherapy, temozolomide, or both, mostly both. The study, taken as a whole, reports: Pseudoprogression apparently lacked any relation to changes in top peripheral T cell clonotypes.

V trimming: 5 bases; J trimming: 1 base; junction bases outside the gene matches: 6. There are 15 residues in the CDR3. CDR1 and CDR2 (germline): SGHRS, YFSETQ. Points on this clone: Its antigen remains unidentified.

Some clones are missing from TCRdb's copy, which holds only in-frame ones; the method was immunoSEQ multiplex PCR. This sample carries tens of thousands of clones, roughly 80% of them seen once, and the ten largest clones take roughly a fifth. Time point specified: baseline, week 1 (first vaccination visit). The treatment here: pre-vaccination baseline after standard-of-care therapy. Each astrocytoma in the donors was new, WHO grade 3 or 4, IDH1-mutant and ATRX-lost. The sequence was collected from a man younger than 45 with glioma. This chain links TRBV5-1 with TRBJ1-1; TRBD1 agrees at 9 bases. Source: PBMCs, taken from a glioma patient treated with radiotherapy, temozolomide or both. The CDR3 sequence: CASRWTGATNTEAFF. In DNA form, the CDR3 reads TGCGCCAGCAGATGGACAGGGGCCACGAACACTGAAGCTTTCTTT.